The rows below give T cell receptor beta chains drawn from one sample of a study of T cell repertoires in cytomegalovirus infection. A single record per CDR3 protein comes from TCRdb applying MiXCR to the reads. This table holds about 830,000 distinct CDR3 sequences, around a third found once. These receptors have no identified antigens. The material sequenced was cultured CD8+ T cells from PBMCs, taken from culture after CMV antigen stimulation. Receptors were obtained from a human donor in good health (CMV status not recorded). Some clones in this sample may be carry-over from other donors' samples. CDR3s include the opening cysteine and the closing phenylalanine or tryptophan.

j_call: TRBJ1-5; v_call: TRBV7-8; cdr3_aa: CASTLRDDQPQHF
j_call: TRBJ2-1; v_call: TRBV5-5; cdr3_aa: CASIPTGPNEQFF
j_call: TRBJ2-1; v_call: TRBV7-9; cdr3_aa: CASSREPGSADNEQFF
j_call: TRBJ2-7; v_call: TRBV19; cdr3_aa: CASSMGASYEQYF
j_call: TRBJ2-6; v_call: TRBV9; cdr3_aa: CASSAGTGSGANVLTF
j_call: TRBJ2-3; v_call: TRBV7-8; cdr3_aa: CASSLLGLAGSMGTQYF
j_call: TRBJ1-1; v_call: TRBV4-1; cdr3_aa: CASTPGSLFEAFF
j_call: TRBJ1-1; v_call: TRBV6-1; cdr3_aa: CASSHTTVTEAFF
j_call: TRBJ2-3; v_call: TRBV5-1; cdr3_aa: CASSLERQGAADTQYF
j_call: TRBJ2-1; v_call: TRBV11-2; cdr3_aa: CASSLSTRTSGGPEQFF
j_call: TRBJ2-3; v_call: TRBV29-1; cdr3_aa: CSVERYTDTQYF
j_call: TRBJ2-2; v_call: TRBV6-5; cdr3_aa: CASSPGPRAGELFF
j_call: TRBJ2-5; v_call: TRBV7-9; cdr3_aa: CASSPATTNQETQYF
j_call: TRBJ2-3; v_call: TRBV10-3; cdr3_aa: CAISESKSTDTQYF
j_call: TRBJ2-2; v_call: TRBV6-2/TRBV6-3; cdr3_aa: CASSYPGELFF
j_call: TRBJ1-5; v_call: TRBV7-2; cdr3_aa: CASSLGRYDSNQPQHF
j_call: TRBJ2-5; v_call: TRBV7-3; cdr3_aa: CASSLTLDTAGTQYF
j_call: TRBJ1-2; v_call: TRBV6-5; cdr3_aa: CASSYVEDYGYTF
j_call: TRBJ1-2; v_call: TRBV6-5; cdr3_aa: CASSYSGGGYYGYTF
j_call: TRBJ2-7; v_call: TRBV12-3/TRBV12-4; cdr3_aa: CASSFGRTGYEQYF
j_call: TRBJ1-2; v_call: TRBV7-9; cdr3_aa: CASSLQDRGHGNYGYTF
j_call: TRBJ1-5; v_call: TRBV7-9; cdr3_aa: CASSEDSSLNQPQHF
j_call: TRBJ2-2; v_call: TRBV20-1; cdr3_aa: CSPGQRNTGELFF
j_call: TRBJ1-2; v_call: TRBV29-1; cdr3_aa: CSVPGQEANGYTF
j_call: TRBJ1-2; v_call: TRBV12-3/TRBV12-4; cdr3_aa: CASSPGAADGYTF
j_call: TRBJ2-3; v_call: TRBV20-1; cdr3_aa: CSARDRLAGTAGHTQYF